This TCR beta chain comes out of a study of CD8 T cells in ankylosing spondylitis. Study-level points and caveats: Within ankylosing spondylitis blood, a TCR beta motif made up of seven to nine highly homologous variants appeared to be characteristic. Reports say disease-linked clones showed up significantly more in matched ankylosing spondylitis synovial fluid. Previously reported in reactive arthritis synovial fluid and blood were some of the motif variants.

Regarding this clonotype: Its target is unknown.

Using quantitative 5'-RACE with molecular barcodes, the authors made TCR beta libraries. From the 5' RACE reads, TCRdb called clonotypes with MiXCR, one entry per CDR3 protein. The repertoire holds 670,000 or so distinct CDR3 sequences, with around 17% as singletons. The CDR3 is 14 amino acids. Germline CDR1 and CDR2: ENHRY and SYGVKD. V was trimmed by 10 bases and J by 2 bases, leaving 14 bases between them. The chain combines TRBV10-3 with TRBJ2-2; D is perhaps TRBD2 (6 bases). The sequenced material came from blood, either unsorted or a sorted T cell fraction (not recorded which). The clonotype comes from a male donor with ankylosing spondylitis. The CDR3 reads CATLSGANTGELFF. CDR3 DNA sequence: TGTGCCACGCTATCGGGAGCCAACACCGGGGAGCTGTTTTTT.